What follows is one T cell receptor beta chain and its context. Per the authors' pipeline: Cell counts per sample came from amplifying reference gene primers. TCRdb's copy holds only in-frame clones and misses some; the assay was immunoSEQ multiplex PCR. The V and J calls and clone size come from that table; D and trimming were worked out from the DNA. The table shows roughly 180,000 clones, with roughly 80% occurring only once. The data belong to a study of blood T cell repertoires in COVID-19. Study information: Spain, Italy and the United States supplied samples that represented acute and convalescent COVID-19. T cells, B-cell-depleted T cells, or PBMCs provided the cDNA or gDNA that served as material.

V dropped 7 bases and J dropped 7 bases, with 16 bases sitting between them. CDR1 is GTSNPN and CDR2 is SVGIG in the germline V gene (reference sequence). The CDR3 length is 12 residues. The source material was peripheral blood. The genes are TRBV30 and TRBJ1-2, with D maybe TRBD1 (5 bases). This receptor was identified in a woman in her thirties with acute or convalescent COVID-19. This CDR3 reads CAFDWGGGGYTF. CDR3 nucleotides: TGTGCCTTCGATTGGGGGGGAGGTGGCTACACCTTC. Variable domain in full (rest from reference TRBV30 and TRBJ1-2): SQTIHQWPATLVQPVGSPLSLECTVEGTSNPNLYWYRQAAGRGLQLLFYSVGIGQISSEVPQNLSASRPQDRQFILSSKKLLLSDSGFYLCAFDWGGGGYTFGSGTRLTVV.